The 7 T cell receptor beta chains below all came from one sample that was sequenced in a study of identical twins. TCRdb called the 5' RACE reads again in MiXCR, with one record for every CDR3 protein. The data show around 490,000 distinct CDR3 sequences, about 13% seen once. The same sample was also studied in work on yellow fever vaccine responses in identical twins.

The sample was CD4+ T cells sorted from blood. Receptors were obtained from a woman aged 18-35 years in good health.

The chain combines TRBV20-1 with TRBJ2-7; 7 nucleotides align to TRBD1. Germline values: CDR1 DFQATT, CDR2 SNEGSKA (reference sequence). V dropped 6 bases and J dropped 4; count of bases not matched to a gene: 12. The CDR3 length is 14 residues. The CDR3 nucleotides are TGCAGTGCCGAGGGCTCGGTCAGGGGGTACGAGCAGTACTTC. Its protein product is CSAEGSVRGYEQYF.

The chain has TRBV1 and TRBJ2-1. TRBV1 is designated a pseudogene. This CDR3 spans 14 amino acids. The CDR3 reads CTSSHRLSYNEQFF. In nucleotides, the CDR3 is TGCACCAGCAGCCACCGGCTATCCTACAATGAGCAGTTCTTC.

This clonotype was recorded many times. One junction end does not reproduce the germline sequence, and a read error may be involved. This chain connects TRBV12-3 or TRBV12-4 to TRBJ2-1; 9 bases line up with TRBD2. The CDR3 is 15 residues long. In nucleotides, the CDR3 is TGTGCCAGCAGGTTAGCGGGGGCCTCCTACAATGAGCAGTTCTTC. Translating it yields CASRLAGASYNEQFF.

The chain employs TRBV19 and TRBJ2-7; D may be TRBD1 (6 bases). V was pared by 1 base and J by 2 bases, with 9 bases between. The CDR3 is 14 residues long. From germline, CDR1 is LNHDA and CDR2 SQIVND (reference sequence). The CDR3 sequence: CASSIGWGPYEQYF. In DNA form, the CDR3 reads TGTGCCAGTAGTATAGGGTGGGGGCCCTACGAGCAGTACTTC. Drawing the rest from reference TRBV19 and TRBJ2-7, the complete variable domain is DGGITQSPKYLFRKEGQNVTLSCEQNLNHDAMYWYRQDPGQGLRLIYYSQIVNDFQKGDIAEGYSVSREKKESFPLTVTSAQKNPTAFYLCASSIGWGPYEQYFGPGTRLTVT.

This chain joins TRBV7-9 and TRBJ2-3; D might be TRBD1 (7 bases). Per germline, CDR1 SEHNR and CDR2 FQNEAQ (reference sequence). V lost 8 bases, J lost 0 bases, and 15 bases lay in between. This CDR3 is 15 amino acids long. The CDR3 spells CASEGGQLSTDTQYF. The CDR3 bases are TGTGCCAGCGAGGGGGGACAGCTAAGCACAGATACGCAGTATTTT.

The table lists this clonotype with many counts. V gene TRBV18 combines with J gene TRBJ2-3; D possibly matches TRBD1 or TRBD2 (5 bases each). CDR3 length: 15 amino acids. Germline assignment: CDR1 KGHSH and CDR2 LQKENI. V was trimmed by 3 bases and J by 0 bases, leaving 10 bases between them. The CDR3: CASSPTGLSTDTQYF. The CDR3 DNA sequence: TGTGCCAGCTCACCCACGGGGCTGAGCACAGATACGCAGTATTTT.

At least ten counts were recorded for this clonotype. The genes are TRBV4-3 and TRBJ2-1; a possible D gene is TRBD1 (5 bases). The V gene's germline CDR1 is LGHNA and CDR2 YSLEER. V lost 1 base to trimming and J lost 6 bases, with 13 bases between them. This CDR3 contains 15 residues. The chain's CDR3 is CASSQGAGLFNEQFF. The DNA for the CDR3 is TGCGCCAGCAGCCAAGGGGCAGGGCTGTTCAATGAGCAGTTCTTC.